One TCR beta chain is described in this entry. Its antigen specificity is not known. One base away there is no much larger clone; base qualities are not given. The data originate from a study of sequential checkpoint blockade in melanoma (dated by TCRdb to between 2018 and 2021). About the study as a whole: Patients were randomized 1:1 to first-line nivolumab followed by ipilimumab (arm A) or ipilimumab followed by nivolumab (arm B). Maintenance nivolumab came after each of the two trial sequences.

The immunoSEQ Assay was used to immunosequence TCRbeta CDR3 regions from genomic DNA. Genomic DNA was amplified by bias-controlled multiplex PCR before high-throughput sequencing. The study's own analysis went as follows. To quantify the absolute abundance of each unique TCRbeta CDR3 region, the sequences were collapsed and filtered. Clonality, defined as 1 minus Pielou's evenness, was calculated using only productive rearrangements. A previously published method was used to identify clones with significantly greater frequencies in on-treatment samples than in baseline samples. As stored in TCRdb, this immuneACCESS dataset retains in-frame rearrangements with V and J assigned. A fraction of the clones does not appear; measured against another copy, unresolved V genes explain less than half of the discrepancy, and the remainder lacks a known reason. The V and J calls and clone size are taken from that table; D and trimming were inferred from the DNA. The sample table holds about 27,000 clones, of which about 80% were seen once. About 14% of the sample lies in the top ten.

This specimen's treatment or condition label, per the study, means: randomized to nivolumab then ipilimumab (arm A) or the reverse (arm B). No trial patient had received prior DNA-damaging chemotherapy. A FACS Aria II flow cytometer was used to sort live CD3+CD8+ cells that were negative for CD19 and CD56 from thawed PBMCs. The samples were obtained from melanoma patients enrolled in CheckMate 064, an open-label, randomized phase II trial testing sequential checkpoint blockade. Peripheral blood mononuclear cells were collected by leukapheresis, purified with Ficoll-Paque, and frozen in human serum with approximately 10% DMSO. Immediately after sorting, the purity of sorted blood CD3+CD8+ cells was verified to be >98%, after which DNA was extracted. CDR1 and CDR2 (SGHTA, FQGNSA) derive from the germline V gene. Inclusive of the bounding cysteine and phenylalanine, the CDR3 is 14 residues long. Just CDR3 DNA is preserved here, 42 bases in frame from base 1. Trimming removed 1 base from V and 2 bases from J, leaving 8 bases between the germline ends.

General findings and caveats noted by the study authors: Validation of the response-prediction model combining TCR metrics and mutation burden is needed in larger, independent patient cohorts.

Specimen: CD8+ T cells sorted from blood (inferred from file names), collected from a patient given nivolumab and ipilimumab in sequence. The rearrangement combines TRBV7-2 with TRBJ2-5; too little of a D gene remains to name it. The clonotype originates from a human donor with melanoma. The CDR3 is CASSLVEVQETQYF. The bases are TGTGCCAGCAGCTTAGTAGAGGTTCAAGAGACCCAGTACTTC.